The 18 T cell receptor beta chains below were found in one sample sequenced in a study of cytomegalovirus exposure and HLA in healthy donors. It was with 60 Vbeta and 13 Jbeta primers that the PCR ran. Produced via immunoSEQ multiplex PCR; TCRdb's table is partial and in-frame only. The table lists 150,000 or so clones, 9.7% of them singletons, with under 2% in the top ten. The sequencing sample was made of PBMCs. These receptors were taken from a man between 50 and 59 years old in good health and CMV-seronegative.

A few counts support this clone. The CDR3 DNA is TGTGCCAGCAGTTCCTACAGGGGGCGTACCGGGGAGCTGTTTTTT. The encoded protein is CASSSYRGRTGELFF. The J gene is TRBJ2-2, the V gene TRBV27; 9 bases line up with TRBD1. Losses at the gene ends were 4 bases for V and 5 bases for J; bases not matched to a gene: 5. This CDR3 spans 15 amino acids. The V gene's germline CDR1 is MNHEY and CDR2 SMNVEV (reference sequence).

This clone has a handful of counts. The chain recombines TRBV6-6 with TRBJ1-1, with D unclear. This CDR3 is built from 14 residues. Germline loops: CDR1 MNHNY, CDR2 SVGAGI (reference sequence). The V end was cut by 6 bases, the J end by 8 bases, with 19 bases between. In nucleotides, the CDR3 is TGTGCCAGCAGGGCGACGGGGAACTTCCCGGAAGCTTTCTTT. Translation: CASRATGNFPEAFF.

This clone showed up just a few times. V and J are TRBV15 and TRBJ2-5, with a tentative D call TRBD1 (6 bases). The CDR3 covers 14 residues. Germline V gives CDR1 LNHNV, CDR2 YYDKDF (reference sequence). V lost 8 bases to trimming and J lost 2 bases, with 15 bases between them. The CDR3 loop is CATRDTQGQETQYF. CDR3 nucleotide sequence: TGTGCCACCCGGGACACCCAGGGACAAGAGACCCAGTACTTC.

This clone was recorded a few times. The chain has TRBV5-1 and TRBJ2-7; TRBD1 matches 8 bases. The CDR3 has 14 amino acids. Germline V gene sequence: CDR1 SGHRS, CDR2 YFSETQ. Trimming cost V 3 bases and J 2 bases; bases outside gene matches: 4. For the CDR3, the DNA is TGCGCCAGCAGCTCACAGGGGGGCCCCTACGAGCAGTACTTC. Its protein is CASSSQGGPYEQYF.

This clone was seen a handful of times. The V gene is TRBV5-6, the J gene TRBJ2-5, with D possibly TRBD1 on 6 matching bases. This CDR3 contains 13 residues. The V and J ends lost 2 bases and 5 bases respectively, with 10 bases between them. Germline V gives CDR1 SGHDT, CDR2 YYEEEE. The CDR3 DNA is TGTGCCAGCAGCTTACAGGGTGGGGAGACCCAGTACTTC. Translated: CASSLQGGETQYF. Using reference TRBV5-6 and TRBJ2-5 for the parts outside the CDR3, the full variable domain is DAGVTQSPTHLIKTRGQQVTLRCSPKSGHDTVSWYQQALGQGPQFIFQYYEEEERQRGNFPDRFSGHQFPNYSSELNVNALLLGDSALYLCASSLQGGETQYFGPGTRLLVL.

In its sample, this clone was seen a few times. The rearrangement joins TRBV19 to TRBJ2-5, with D maybe TRBD1 (5 bases). V dropped 5 bases and J dropped 5 bases, with 12 bases sitting between them. Per germline, CDR1 LNHDA and CDR2 SQIVND (reference sequence). CDR3 length equals 13 residues. In DNA form, the CDR3 reads TGTGCCAGTAGTTCCAGGGAAGGGGAGACCCAGTACTTC. Its protein is CASSSREGETQYF.

This clone was detected a few times. CDR3 amino acids: CASSPRGGEGPTGELFF. CDR3 sequence (DNA): TGTGCCAGCAGCCCTAGAGGGGGGGAGGGCCCAACCGGGGAGCTGTTTTTT. The V and J genes are TRBV9 and TRBJ2-2; weak D call: TRBD2 (7 bases). CDR3 length: 17 residues. Germline CDR1 reads SGDLS; CDR2 reads YYNGEE. Trimming left V 4 bases short and J 5 bases short, with 21 bases between.

CDR3 protein: CASSLMGGSEAFF. DNA of the CDR3: TGTGCCAGCAGCTTAATGGGGGGGTCTGAAGCTTTCTTT. The rearrangement uses TRBV7-3 and TRBJ1-1, with TRBD1 as a possible D gene (5 bases). Germline assignment: CDR1 SGHTA and CDR2 FQGTGA. Trimming left V 1 base short and J 6 bases short, with 9 bases between. The CDR3 is 13 amino acids.

The rearrangement links TRBV7-2 to TRBJ2-7; D uncertain. Between the trimmed V and J ends, which lost 0 bases and 4 bases, there was a span of 10 bases. Germline values: CDR1 SGHTA, CDR2 FQGNSA. There are 14 residues in the CDR3. The CDR3 DNA sequence: TGTGCCAGCAGCTTAGCATCAGGCGAATACGAGCAGTACTTC. Its protein product is CASSLASGEYEQYF.

This clone came up a few times. V gene TRBV10-3 combines with J gene TRBJ2-7; TRBD1 aligns across 8 bases. The CDR3 is 14 amino acids. V was pared by 6 bases and J by 0 bases, with 4 bases of the junction left unmatched. From germline, CDR1 is ENHRY and CDR2 SYGVKD. The CDR3 DNA is TGTGCCATCAGGGAGACAGGGGACTCCTACGAGCAGTACTTC. Protein sequence: CAIRETGDSYEQYF.

Points on this clone: An end of the junction differs from the germline gene, which may be a read error. The V and J genes are TRBV6-6 and TRBJ2-1; TRBD1 agrees at 8 bases. The CDR3 totals 15 residues. Germline CDR1 is MNHNY and CDR2 is SVGAGI (reference sequence). Here the CDR3 reads CASTYGDRTHDEQFF. The DNA for the CDR3 is TGTGCCAGCACTTACGGGGACAGGACTCACGATGAGCAGTTCTTC.

This clone has only a few counts. This sequence joins TRBV19 and TRBJ1-1, with D uncertain. Germline CDR1 is LNHDA and CDR2 is SQIVND (reference sequence). The V end lost 5 bases, the J end lost 8 bases, and 15 bases lay between the germline ends. The CDR3 runs to 13 residues. CDR3 region: CASSPYPGMEAFF. The CDR3 DNA sequence: TGTGCCAGTAGTCCTTATCCCGGGATGGAAGCTTTCTTT.

The chain couples TRBV5-6 to TRBJ1-1, with a weak D call TRBD1 (5 bases). This CDR3 has 14 residues. Germline values: CDR1 SGHDT, CDR2 YYEEEE. V was shortened by 2 bases and J by 4 bases, with 12 bases between the two germline ends. CDR3 coding DNA: TGTGCCAGCAGCTTCCAGGGTTCGGGCACTGAAGCTTTCTTT. Its translation is CASSFQGSGTEAFF.

The chain carries TRBV4-1 and TRBJ2-7; possibly TRBD2 for D (5 bases). Germline V lookup: CDR1 MGHRA, CDR2 YSYEKL. This CDR3 region has 14 residues. Trimming pared 3 bases from V and 4 bases from J, leaving 13 bases between. The CDR3 is CASSQPGKPYEQYF. CDR3 DNA: TGCGCCAGCAGCCAGCCGGGAAAGCCGTACGAGCAGTACTTC.

The rearrangement links TRBV25-1 to TRBJ1-2; 8 bases align to TRBD1. The CDR3 length is 14 residues. Germline V gene lookup returns CDR1 MGHDK and CDR2 SYGVNS. J gave up 9 bases and V 3 bases, and 9 bases lay outside the gene matches. As DNA, the CDR3 is TGTGCCAGCAGTGACCGGACAGGGTGGGGGAGCTACACCTTC. Residues: CASSDRTGWGSYTF.

In this sample, this clone turned up a few times. The chain has TRBV6-5 and TRBJ1-5, with TRBD1 as a possible D gene (6 bases). V was pared by 4 bases and J by 1 base, with 8 bases between. The CDR3 loop spans 14 amino acids. Germline V lookup: CDR1 MNHEY, CDR2 SVGAGI. The CDR3 sequence is CASSSDRSNQPQHF. CDR3 in DNA: TGTGCCAGCAGTTCGGACAGAAGCAATCAGCCCCAGCATTTT.

V gene TRBV27 combines with J gene TRBJ1-1, with D maybe TRBD1 (6 bases). This CDR3 spans 13 amino acids. The germline gives CDR1 MNHEY, CDR2 SMNVEV (reference sequence). Trimming took off 3 bases at V and 2 bases at J, with 7 bases between the two ends. The CDR3 bases are TGTGCCAGCAGTTTTGGGGGCAACACTGAAGCTTTCTTT. Its protein is CASSFGGNTEAFF.

V and J are TRBV7-2 and TRBJ2-7; 10 nucleotides agree with TRBD1. This CDR3 contains 13 residues. Germline lookup yields CDR1 SGHTA and CDR2 FQGNSA. With V trimmed by 4 bases and J by 6 bases, 3 bases remained unmatched. Written as DNA, the CDR3 is TGTGCCAGCAGCTCGACAGGGGGCGGCGAGCAGTACTTC. Translation gives CASSSTGGGEQYF.